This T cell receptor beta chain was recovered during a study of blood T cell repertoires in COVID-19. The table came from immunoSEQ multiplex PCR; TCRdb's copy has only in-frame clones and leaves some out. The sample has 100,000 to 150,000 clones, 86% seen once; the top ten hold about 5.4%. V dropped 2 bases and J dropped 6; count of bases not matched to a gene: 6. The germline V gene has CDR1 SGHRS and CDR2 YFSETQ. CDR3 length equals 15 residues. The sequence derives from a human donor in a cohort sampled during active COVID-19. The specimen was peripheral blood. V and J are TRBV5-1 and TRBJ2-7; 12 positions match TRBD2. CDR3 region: CASSLASGGVLEQYF. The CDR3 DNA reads TGCGCCAGCAGCTTAGCTAGCGGGGGGGTTCTCGAGCAGTACTTC.